Below, 32 T cell receptor beta chains from the same sample are listed, as sequenced in a study of blood T cell repertoires in COVID-19. The protocol was immunoSEQ multiplex PCR, while the TCRdb copy is restricted to in-frame clones and leaves out a portion. The repertoire holds about 380,000 clones, with 85% to 90% as singletons. The sequenced sample consisted of peripheral blood. Source of these receptors: a man between 18 and 29 years old with active or convalescent COVID-19.

This chain joins TRBV14 and TRBJ1-2, with no clear D. Germline V gives CDR1 SGHDN, CDR2 FVKESK. The CDR3 has 15 residues. The germline V and J ends were trimmed by 1 base and 4 bases, with 13 bases remaining between them. CDR3 loop: CASSQGARIAYGYTF. The DNA for the CDR3 is TGTGCCAGCAGCCAAGGGGCCAGAATCGCCTATGGCTACACCTTC.

The sample holds one count of this clone. The chain joins TRBV6-5 to TRBJ2-3; the match to TRBD2 covers 9 bases. The germline V gene encodes CDR1 MNHEY and CDR2 SVGAGI. The CDR3 totals 15 residues. V trimming: 6 bases; J trimming: 1 base; junction bases outside the gene matches: 5. The CDR3, as DNA: TGTGCCAGCAGCGCCCTAGCGGGACGCACAGATACGCAGTATTTT. Encoded protein: CASSALAGRTDTQYF.

This clone was seen more than once but under ten times. This chain connects TRBV6-4 to TRBJ2-5; D unclear. The CDR3 has 15 residues. V was shortened by 5 bases and J by 1 base, with 14 bases between the two germline ends. Germline CDR1 and CDR2: MRHNA and SNTAGT. In DNA form, the CDR3 reads TGTGCCAGCAGTCCCGCCCCAGGCAGCCAAGAGACCCAGTACTTC. Encoded protein: CASSPAPGSQETQYF.

The V gene is TRBV18, the J gene TRBJ2-7; 10 positions match TRBD1. CDR1 is KGHSH, CDR2 LQKENI, per germline. J gave up 5 bases and V 1 base, and 5 bases lay outside the gene matches. The CDR3 extends over 15 amino acids. The CDR3 sequence: CASSPQDRGTNEQYF. The CDR3 DNA sequence: TGTGCCAGCTCACCACAGGACAGGGGGACAAACGAGCAGTACTTC.

The chain links TRBV29-1 to TRBJ2-2; possible D gene TRBD1, 5 bases. The CDR3 covers 13 residues. Germline V lookup: CDR1 SQVTM, CDR2 ANQGSEA. Trimming stripped 7 bases from V and 3 bases from J, with 12 bases between. In DNA, the CDR3 is TGCAGCGCCAATGACAGATACACCGGGGAGCTGTTTTTT. Translating gives CSANDRYTGELFF.

As to this clone: An end of the junction differs from the germline gene, which may be a read error. V and J are TRBV4-1 and TRBJ2-6; possible D gene TRBD1, 5 bases. Germline lookup yields CDR1 MGHRA and CDR2 YSYEKL. The CDR3 runs 16 residues. DNA for the CDR3: TGCGCCAGCAGCTTTCCAGAAAGCTCTGGGGCCAACGTGCTGACTTTC. Protein product: CASSFPESSGANVLTF.

The sample holds one count of this clone. CDR3 loop: CSATGSNQPQHF. CDR3 DNA: TGCAGCGCTACAGGGAGCAATCAGCCCCAGCATTTT. The chain recombines TRBV29-1 with TRBJ1-5; perhaps TRBD1 as D (6 bases). CDR3 length equals 12 residues. Germline V gives CDR1 SQVTM, CDR2 ANQGSEA. Trimming cost V 7 bases and J 1 base, with 8 bases left between them. Full variable domain (missing parts from reference TRBV29-1 and TRBJ1-5): SAVISQKPSRDICQRGTSLTIQCQVDSQVTMMFWYRQQPGQSLTLIATANQGSEATYESGFVIDKFPISRPNLTFSTLTVSNMSPEDSSIYLCSATGSNQPQHFGDGTRLSIL.

V is TRBV30 and J is TRBJ2-2, with D possibly being TRBD1 (6 bases). Germline CDR1 is GTSNPN and CDR2 is SVGIG (reference sequence). CDR3 length: 16 residues. V dropped 4 bases and J dropped 1 base, with 16 bases sitting between them. CDR3 nucleotides: TGTGCCTGGAACCAGATGGGGACATTGAACACCGGGGAGCTGTTTTTT. Its protein product is CAWNQMGTLNTGELFF.

The V and J genes are TRBV10-3 and TRBJ2-5; D remains ambiguous. The V end was cut by 0 bases, the J end by 2 bases, with 7 bases between. Germline CDR1 is ENHRY and CDR2 is SYGVKD. The CDR3 length is 14 residues. The CDR3, as DNA: TGTGCCATCAGTGAGTCTGCAGGTCAAGAGACCCAGTACTTC. It specifies CAISESAGQETQYF.

This chain connects TRBV4-1 to TRBJ1-2; D is unclear. Trimming shortened V by 4 bases and J by 4 bases, and 19 bases separated the two germline ends. Germline V gives CDR1 MGHRA, CDR2 YSYEKL. This CDR3 has 16 residues. The DNA for the CDR3 is TGCGCCAGCAGCCGCCTAACTTCGGGTCCGCCCTATGGCTACACCTTC. Its translation is CASSRLTSGPPYGYTF.

CDR3 sequence (DNA): TGTGCCAGTAGTATTCGTCACTCGGGGGTGGGACCGAACACTGAAGCTTTCTTT. It is translated as CASSIRHSGVGPNTEAFF. The J gene is TRBJ1-1, the V gene TRBV19; D might be TRBD1 (5 bases). CDR1 and CDR2 (germline): LNHDA, SQIVND (reference sequence). The CDR3 is 18 amino acids. Deletions cut 3 bases from V and 1 base from J, with 21 bases between. Combining the CDR3 with reference TRBV19 and TRBJ1-1 gives the whole variable domain DGGITQSPKYLFRKEGQNVTLSCEQNLNHDAMYWYRQDPGQGLRLIYYSQIVNDFQKGDIAEGYSVSREKKESFPLTVTSAQKNPTAFYLCASSIRHSGVGPNTEAFFGQGTRLTVV.

The chain is built from TRBV18 and TRBJ1-1; 9 positions agree with TRBD1. CDR3 length: 14 amino acids. CDR1 is KGHSH, CDR2 LQKENI, per germline. V gave up 6 bases and J gave up 11 bases; unmatched junction bases: 13. The CDR3: CASSDKLQGAGAFF. The CDR3 DNA sequence: TGTGCCAGCTCCGACAAATTACAGGGGGCTGGGGCTTTCTTT.

For this clone: Other DNA sequences within the sample encode an identical CDR3. The chain recombines TRBV12-3 or TRBV12-4 with TRBJ2-5; the D is unclear. The CDR3 has 12 amino acids. The V end lost 6 bases, the J end lost 5 bases, and 10 bases lay between the germline ends. The CDR3 protein is CASSPRRETQYF. The CDR3 DNA follows: TGTGCCAGCAGCCCCCGCCGGGAGACCCAGTACTTC.

This rearrangement joins TRBV21-1 to TRBJ2-7; whether TRBD2, the table's D call, matches the DNA was not checked. TRBV21-1 is assigned pseudogene status. The CDR3 consists of 15 residues. The CDR3 coding sequence is TGTGCCAGCAGCAATTCGGAGCGGGGACCCTACGAGCAGTACTTC. This translates into CASSNSERGPYEQYF.

This chain uses TRBV9 with TRBJ2-1, with D maybe TRBD1 (6 bases). Trimming stripped 0 bases from V and 8 bases from J, with 12 bases between. The CDR3 is 14 amino acids. Looked up from germline, CDR1 is SGDLS and CDR2 is YYNGEE. Written as DNA, the CDR3 is TGTGCCAGCAGCGTAGCACAGGGATCCCATGAGCAGTTCTTC. It encodes CASSVAQGSHEQFF.

The chain carries TRBV6-2 or TRBV6-3 and TRBJ1-5, with 8 bases lining up with TRBD1. This CDR3 has 14 residues. CDR1 and CDR2 (germline): MNHEY, SVGEGT. The V and J ends lost 5 bases and 4 bases, in that order; junction bases with no gene match: 4. DNA for the CDR3: TGTGCCAGCAGTAGGACAGGGAGAAATCAGCCCCAGCATTTT. This translates into CASSRTGRNQPQHF.

The chain combines TRBV9 with TRBJ2-1; weak D call: TRBD2 (6 bases). Germline CDR1 SGDLS, CDR2 YYNGEE. The CDR3 loop spans 15 amino acids. Trimming left V 0 bases short and J 1 base short, with 8 bases between. For the CDR3, the DNA is TGTGCCAGCAGCGTAGGGAGGGGATCCTACAATGAGCAGTTCTTC. It codes for CASSVGRGSYNEQFF.

The chain recombines TRBV19 with TRBJ1-2; tentative D call: TRBD1 (5 bases). Germline CDR1 LNHDA, CDR2 SQIVND (reference sequence). The length of the CDR3 is 14 residues. Trimming took 6 bases from V and 5 from J, leaving 16 bases between them. The CDR3 DNA sequence: TGTGCCAGTAGACCCCGCGGGGCAGTATATGGCTACACCTTC. Its protein product is CASRPRGAVYGYTF.

This clone was observed a single time. CDR3 in amino acids: CASSFYRGPYEQYF. CDR3 in DNA: TGCGCCAGCAGCTTTTACAGGGGGCCGTACGAGCAGTACTTC. V is TRBV5-1 and J is TRBJ2-7, with 9 bases lining up with TRBD1. This CDR3 is built from 14 residues. The germline V gene has CDR1 SGHRS and CDR2 YFSETQ. V lost 2 bases to trimming and J lost 4 bases; unmatched junction nucleotides: 4. The variable domain in full, completed from reference TRBV5-1 and TRBJ2-7, reads KAGVTQTPRYLIKTRGQQVTLSCSPISGHRSVSWYQQTPGQGLQFLFEYFSETQRNKGNFPGRFSGRQFSNSRSEMNVSTLELGDSALYLCASSFYRGPYEQYFGPGTRLTVT.

In this sample, this clone turned up once. The chain links TRBV19 to TRBJ2-2; weak D call: TRBD2 (5 bases). The ends were cut back, 7 bases at V and 6 bases at J, with 9 bases in the middle. This CDR3 region has 12 residues. Germline loops: CDR1 LNHDA, CDR2 SQIVND (reference sequence). CDR3 protein: CASTLGAGELFF. CDR3 bases: TGTGCCAGTACCCTCGGGGCCGGGGAGCTGTTTTTT.

This CDR3 is CATSRGPGGYGYTF. CDR3 nucleotide sequence: TGTGCCACCAGCAGAGGCCCGGGTGGCTATGGCTACACCTTC. V gene TRBV15 combines with J gene TRBJ1-2; no clear D gene. Germline lookup yields CDR1 LNHNV and CDR2 YYDKDF (reference sequence). Trimming shortened V by 1 base and J by 4 bases, and 10 bases separated the two germline ends. This CDR3 spans 14 amino acids.

Of note for this clone: Sequence at one end of the junction differs from germline and may be a read error. This rearrangement joins TRBV28 to TRBJ2-6, with a weak D call TRBD1 (5 bases). Germline V CDR1 and CDR2: MDHEN, SYDVKM. The CDR3 extends over 18 amino acids. The CDR3 DNA sequence: TGTGCCAGCAGTTTTTTGGTCAGTCGTGACTCTGGGGCCAACGTGCTGACTTTC. Encoded protein: CASSFLVSRDSGANVLTF.

This chain connects TRBV28 to TRBJ1-2; the D gene is possibly TRBD1 (5 bases). The CDR3 totals 14 residues. The V end was cut by 2 bases, the J end by 5 bases, with 12 bases between. Germline loops: CDR1 MDHEN, CDR2 SYDVKM. The CDR3 coding sequence is TGTGCCAGCAGTTTAGGACACGCAACATATGGCTACACCTTC. It translates to CASSLGHATYGYTF.

This clone was seen just once. The chain recombines TRBV7-2 with TRBJ2-2; 10 bases map to TRBD2. CDR1 SGHTA and CDR2 FQGNSA come from the germline V gene. This CDR3 comprises 17 residues. Losses at the gene ends were 0 bases for V and 0 bases for J; bases not matched to a gene: 1. As DNA, the CDR3 is TGTGCCAGCAGCTTAGCACTAGCGGGGCCGAACACCGGGGAGCTGTTTTTT. Translated: CASSLALAGPNTGELFF.

Here the CDR3 DNA reads TGTGCCAGCAGGACGGGGGGTAGCGGAATAATAGAGCAGTACTTC. It translates to CASRTGGSGIIEQYF. The chain has TRBV6-5 and TRBJ2-7, with 7 nucleotides matching TRBD2. CDR1 and CDR2 (germline): MNHEY, SVGAGI. J gave up 7 bases and V 6 bases, and 15 bases lay outside the gene matches. The CDR3 has 15 residues.

V gene TRBV7-3 combines with J gene TRBJ2-7, with TRBD2 as a possible D gene (5 bases). Per the germline V gene, CDR1 is SGHTA and CDR2 is FQGTGA. There are 13 residues in the CDR3. V gave up 5 bases and J gave up 6 bases, with 14 bases separating them. CDR3 coding DNA: TGTGCCAGCAGCCGTACGATTGGGAGCGAGCAGTACTTC. This codes for CASSRTIGSEQYF.

The rearrangement joins TRBV12-2 to TRBJ2-7; the table gives TRBD2 as D, unverified against the DNA. TRBV12-2 is deemed a pseudogene. The CDR3 runs to 14 residues. The CDR3 sequence is CASRLVDLASEQYF. The DNA of the CDR3 is TGTGCAAGTCGCTTAGTGGATCTAGCAAGCGAGCAGTACTTC.

J is TRBJ1-1 and V is TRBV5-1; D is ambiguous. Germline CDR1 SGHRS, CDR2 YFSETQ. Trimming cost V 1 base and J 0 bases, with 7 bases left between them. The length of the CDR3 is 14 residues. For the CDR3, the DNA is TGCGCCAGCAGCTTGACAGTCATGAACACTGAAGCTTTCTTT. It encodes CASSLTVMNTEAFF.

V usage is TRBV3-1 (or the pseudogene TRBV3-2) and J usage is TRBJ2-3; D might be TRBD1 (6 bases). CDR1 is LGHDT, CDR2 YNNKEL, per germline (reference sequence). The CDR3 has 21 residues. V dropped 5 bases and J dropped 1 base, with 31 bases sitting between them. This chain's CDR3 is CASSWPLRDILPPTRTDTQYF. The CDR3, as DNA: TGTGCCAGCAGCTGGCCACTGAGGGACATTCTCCCACCCACCCGCACAGATACGCAGTATTTT.

The DNA of the CDR3 is TGTGCCAGCAGCCTAACCACTAGCGGGAGCGGTGGTGAGCAGTTCTTC. It specifies CASSLTTSGSGGEQFF. The J gene is TRBJ2-1, the V gene TRBV7-8; 11 bases align to TRBD2. V shed 5 bases, J shed 9 bases, and the junction held 12 bases outside the gene matches. The germline V gene encodes CDR1 SGHVS and CDR2 FQNEAQ. The CDR3 is 16 amino acids.

The CDR3 region is CASSFTYGSGGYTF. CDR3 sequence (DNA): TGTGCCAGCAGCTTCACGTACGGCTCAGGGGGCTACACCTTC. This chain joins TRBV5-6 and TRBJ1-2; weak D call: TRBD1 (5 bases). V was cut by 2 bases and J by 8 bases, with 16 bases left in between. The CDR3 has 14 amino acids. The germline CDR1 and CDR2 sequences are SGHDT and YYEEEE.

The chain couples TRBV4-3 to TRBJ1-2; D possibly corresponds to TRBD1 (6 bases). Germline V CDR1 and CDR2: LGHNA, YSLEER. V was pared by 1 base and J by 5 bases, with 8 bases between. The CDR3 sequence is 13 residues long. The CDR3 loop reads CASSQGTAYGYTF. The CDR3 DNA reads TGCGCCAGCAGCCAAGGGACAGCTTATGGCTACACCTTC.